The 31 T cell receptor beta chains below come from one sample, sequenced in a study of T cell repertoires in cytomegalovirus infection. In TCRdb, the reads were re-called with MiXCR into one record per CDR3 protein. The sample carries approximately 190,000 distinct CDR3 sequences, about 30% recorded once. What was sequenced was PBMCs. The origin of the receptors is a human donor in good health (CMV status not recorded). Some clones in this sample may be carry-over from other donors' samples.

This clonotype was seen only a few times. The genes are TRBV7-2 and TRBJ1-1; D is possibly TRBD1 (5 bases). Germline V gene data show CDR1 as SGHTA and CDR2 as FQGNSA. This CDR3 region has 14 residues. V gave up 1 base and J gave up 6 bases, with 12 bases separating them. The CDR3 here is CASSLEEGWAEAFF. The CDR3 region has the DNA TGTGCCAGCAGCTTAGAGGAGGGGTGGGCTGAAGCTTTCTTT.

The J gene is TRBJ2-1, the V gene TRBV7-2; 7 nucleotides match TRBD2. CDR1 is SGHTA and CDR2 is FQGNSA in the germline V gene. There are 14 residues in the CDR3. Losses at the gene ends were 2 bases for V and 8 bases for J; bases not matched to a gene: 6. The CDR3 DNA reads TGTGCCAGCAGCTTATACTCGGGGGGTGATGAGCAGTTCTTC. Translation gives CASSLYSGGDEQFF.

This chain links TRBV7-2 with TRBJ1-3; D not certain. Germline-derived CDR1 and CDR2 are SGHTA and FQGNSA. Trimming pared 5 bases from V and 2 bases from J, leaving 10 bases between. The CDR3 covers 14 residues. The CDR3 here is CASSRLNPGNTIYF. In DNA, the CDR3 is TGTGCCAGCAGCCGACTCAACCCTGGAAACACCATATATTTT.

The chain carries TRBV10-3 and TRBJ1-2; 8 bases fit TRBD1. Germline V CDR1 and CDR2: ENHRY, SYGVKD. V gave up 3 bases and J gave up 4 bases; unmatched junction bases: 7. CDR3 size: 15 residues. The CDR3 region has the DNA TGTGCCATCAGTGACGGAAAGACAGGGGCCTATGGCTACACCTTC. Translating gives CAISDGKTGAYGYTF.

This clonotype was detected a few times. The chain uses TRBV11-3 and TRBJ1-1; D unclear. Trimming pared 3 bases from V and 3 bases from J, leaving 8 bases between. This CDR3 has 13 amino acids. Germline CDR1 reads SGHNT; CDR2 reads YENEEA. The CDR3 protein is CASSFALDTEAFF. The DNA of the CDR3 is TGTGCCAGCAGCTTTGCCTTGGACACTGAAGCTTTCTTT.

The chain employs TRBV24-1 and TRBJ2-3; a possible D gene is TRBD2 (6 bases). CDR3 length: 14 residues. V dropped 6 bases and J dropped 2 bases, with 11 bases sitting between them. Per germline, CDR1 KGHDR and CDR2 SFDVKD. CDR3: CATSPGDFTDTQYF. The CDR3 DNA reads TGTGCCACCAGTCCCGGGGACTTCACAGATACGCAGTATTTT.

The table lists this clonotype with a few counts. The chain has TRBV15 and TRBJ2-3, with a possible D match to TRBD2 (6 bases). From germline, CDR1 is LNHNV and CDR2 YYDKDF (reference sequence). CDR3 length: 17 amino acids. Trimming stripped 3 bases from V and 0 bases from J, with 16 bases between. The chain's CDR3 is CATSSFPGDTSTDTQYF. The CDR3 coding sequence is TGTGCCACCAGCAGTTTCCCGGGAGACACTAGCACAGATACGCAGTATTTT.

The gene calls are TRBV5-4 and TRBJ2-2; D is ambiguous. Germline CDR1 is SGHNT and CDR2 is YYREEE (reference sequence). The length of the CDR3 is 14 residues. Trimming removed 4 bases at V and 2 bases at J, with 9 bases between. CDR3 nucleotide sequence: TGTGCCAGCAGCCGGCCGGTTAACACCGGGGAGCTGTTTTTT. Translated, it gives CASSRPVNTGELFF.

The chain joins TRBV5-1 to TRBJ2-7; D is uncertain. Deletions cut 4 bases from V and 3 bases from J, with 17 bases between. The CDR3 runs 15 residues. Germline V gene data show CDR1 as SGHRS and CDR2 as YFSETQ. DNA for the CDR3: TGCGCCAGCAGCACACGACCGGGCCTAGTCTACGAGCAGTACTTC. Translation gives CASSTRPGLVYEQYF.

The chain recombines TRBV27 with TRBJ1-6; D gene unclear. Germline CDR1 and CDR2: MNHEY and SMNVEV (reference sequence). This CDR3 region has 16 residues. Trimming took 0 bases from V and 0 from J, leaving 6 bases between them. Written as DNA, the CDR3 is TGTGCCAGCAGTTTATCACGTTTCTCCTATAATTCACCCCTCCACTTT. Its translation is CASSLSRFSYNSPLHF.

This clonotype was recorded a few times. Written as DNA, the CDR3 is TGCGCCAGCAAACGGGGGGGGTCCACAGATACGCAGTATTTT. Encoded protein: CASKRGGSTDTQYF. The V and J genes are TRBV5-1 and TRBJ2-3; 8 positions agree with TRBD2. The germline CDR1 and CDR2 sequences are SGHRS and YFSETQ. Germline trimming cut 6 bases from V and 2 bases from J; bases unmatched to any gene: 5. The length of the CDR3 is 14 residues.

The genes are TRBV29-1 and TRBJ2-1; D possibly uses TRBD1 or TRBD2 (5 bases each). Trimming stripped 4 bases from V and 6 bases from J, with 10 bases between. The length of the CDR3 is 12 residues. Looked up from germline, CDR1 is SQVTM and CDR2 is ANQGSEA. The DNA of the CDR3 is TGCAGCGTTGCTTCCGGGGCCAATGAGCAGTTCTTC. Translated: CSVASGANEQFF.

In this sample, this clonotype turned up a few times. CDR3 in DNA: TGTGCCAGCAGTGCATTTTCAAGTTTGGGACAGGAGGAGGGCTACACCTTC. It codes for CASSAFSSLGQEEGYTF. The chain uses TRBV2 and TRBJ1-2; TRBD1 agrees at 8 bases. The V segment lost 4 bases and the J segment 8 bases; nucleotides outside the gene matches: 18. Per germline, CDR1 SNHLY and CDR2 FYNNEI. CDR3 size: 17 residues.

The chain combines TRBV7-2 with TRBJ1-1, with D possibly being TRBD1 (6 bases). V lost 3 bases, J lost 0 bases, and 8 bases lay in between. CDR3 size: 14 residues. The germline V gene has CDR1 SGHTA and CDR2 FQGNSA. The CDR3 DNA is TGTGCCAGCAGCTTTGGGACATTGAACACTGAAGCTTTCTTT. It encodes CASSFGTLNTEAFF.

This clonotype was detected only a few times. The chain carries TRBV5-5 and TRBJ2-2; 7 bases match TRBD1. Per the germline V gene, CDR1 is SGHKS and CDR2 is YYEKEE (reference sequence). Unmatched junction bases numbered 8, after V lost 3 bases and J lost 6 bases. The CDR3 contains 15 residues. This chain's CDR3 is CASSSPQGVSGELFF. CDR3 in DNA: TGTGCCAGCAGCTCCCCCCAGGGGGTTTCCGGGGAGCTGTTTTTT. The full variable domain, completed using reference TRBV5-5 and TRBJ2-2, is DAGVTQSPTHLIKTRGQQVTLRCSPISGHKSVSWYQQVLGQGPQFIFQYYEKEERGRGNFPDRFSARQFPNYSSELNVNALLLGDSALYLCASSSPQGVSGELFFGEGSRLTVL.

The CDR3 DNA is TGTGCCAGCAGCCGAGACTCGGGACGGCTTGACACTGAAGCTTTCTTT. This translates into CASSRDSGRLDTEAFF. The rearrangement links TRBV5-6 to TRBJ1-1, with D perhaps TRBD1 (5 bases). Germline CDR1 is SGHDT and CDR2 is YYEEEE. The germline V and J ends were trimmed by 4 bases and 3 bases, with 19 bases remaining between them. There are 16 residues in the CDR3.

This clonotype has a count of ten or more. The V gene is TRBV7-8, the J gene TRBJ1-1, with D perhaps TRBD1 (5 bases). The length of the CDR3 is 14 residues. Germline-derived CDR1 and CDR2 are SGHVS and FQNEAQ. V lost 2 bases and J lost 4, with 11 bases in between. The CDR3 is CASSLRRDGTEAFF. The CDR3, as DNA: TGTGCCAGCAGCTTACGCAGGGATGGCACTGAAGCTTTCTTT.

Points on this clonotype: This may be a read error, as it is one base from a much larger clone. The CDR3 here is CASSPRPSSQPQHF. CDR3 in DNA: TGTGCCAGCAGTCCTAGACCATCATCCCAGCCCCAGCATTTT. The chain is built from TRBV7-2 and TRBJ1-5; D is undetermined. Germline V gene data show CDR1 as SGHTA and CDR2 as FQGNSA. V lost 6 bases, J lost 7 bases, and 16 bases lay in between. The CDR3 extends over 14 amino acids.

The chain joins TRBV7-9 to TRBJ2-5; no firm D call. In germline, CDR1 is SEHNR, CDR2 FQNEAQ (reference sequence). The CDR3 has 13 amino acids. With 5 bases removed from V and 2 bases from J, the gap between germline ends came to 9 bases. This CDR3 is CASSPSDQETQYF. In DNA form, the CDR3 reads TGTGCCAGCAGCCCCAGCGATCAAGAGACCCAGTACTTC.

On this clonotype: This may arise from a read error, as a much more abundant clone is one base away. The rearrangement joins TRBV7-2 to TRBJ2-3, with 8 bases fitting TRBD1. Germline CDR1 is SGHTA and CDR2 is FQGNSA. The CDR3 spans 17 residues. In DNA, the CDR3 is TGTGCCAGCAGCTTACTCGGACAGGGAGTCCTCACAGAGACGCAGTATTTT. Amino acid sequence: CASSLLGQGVLTETQYF. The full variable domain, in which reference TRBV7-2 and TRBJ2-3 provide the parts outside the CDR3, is GAGVSQSPSNKVTEKGKDVELRCDPISGHTALYWYRQSLGQGLEFLIYFQGNSAPDKSGLPSDRFSAERTGGSVSTLTIQRTQQEDSAVYLCASSLLGQGVLTETQYFGPGTRLTVL.

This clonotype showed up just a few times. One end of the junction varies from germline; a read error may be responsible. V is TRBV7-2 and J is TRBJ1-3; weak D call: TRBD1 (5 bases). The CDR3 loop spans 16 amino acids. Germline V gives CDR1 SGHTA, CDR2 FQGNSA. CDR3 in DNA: TGTGCCAGCAGCCTAGCAGGGCCGAGCTCTGGAAACACCATATATTTT. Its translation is CASSLAGPSSGNTIYF.

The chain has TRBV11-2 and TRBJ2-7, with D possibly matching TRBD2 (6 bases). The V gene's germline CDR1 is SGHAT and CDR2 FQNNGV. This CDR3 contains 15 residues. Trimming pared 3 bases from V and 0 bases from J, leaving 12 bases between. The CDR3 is CASSLRDRLSYEQYF. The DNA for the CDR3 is TGTGCCAGCAGCTTGCGGGACCGACTCTCCTACGAGCAGTACTTC.

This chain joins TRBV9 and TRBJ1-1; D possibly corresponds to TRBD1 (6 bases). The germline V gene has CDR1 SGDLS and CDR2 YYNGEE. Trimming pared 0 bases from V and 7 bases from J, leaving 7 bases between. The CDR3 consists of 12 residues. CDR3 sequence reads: CASSVEGDEAFF. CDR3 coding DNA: TGTGCCAGCAGCGTAGAGGGGGATGAAGCTTTCTTT.

CDR3 in amino acids: CASSLGQSIEAFF. The CDR3 nucleotides are TGTGCCAGCTCACTGGGACAGTCAATTGAAGCTTTCTTT. The chain couples TRBV18 to TRBJ1-1, with TRBD1 identical over 7 bases. V trimming: 4 bases; J trimming: 7 bases; junction bases outside the gene matches: 6. Germline CDR1 is KGHSH and CDR2 is LQKENI. The CDR3 spans 13 residues.

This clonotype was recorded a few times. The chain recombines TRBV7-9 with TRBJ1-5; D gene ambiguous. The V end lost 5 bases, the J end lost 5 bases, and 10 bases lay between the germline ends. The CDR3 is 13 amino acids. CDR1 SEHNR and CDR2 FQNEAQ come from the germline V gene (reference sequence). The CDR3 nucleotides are TGTGCCAGCAGCAACCCCCCTGATCAGCCCCAGCATTTT. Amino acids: CASSNPPDQPQHF.

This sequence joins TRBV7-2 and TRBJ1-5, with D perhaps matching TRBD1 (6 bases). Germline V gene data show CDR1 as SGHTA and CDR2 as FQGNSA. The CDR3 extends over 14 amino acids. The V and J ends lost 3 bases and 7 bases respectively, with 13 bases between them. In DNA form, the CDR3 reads TGTGCCAGCAGCTTTCTGGGACAAAGACAGCCCCAGCATTTT. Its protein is CASSFLGQRQPQHF.

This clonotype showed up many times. The CDR3 nucleotides are TGTGCCAGCAGCTTGGACATGAGCTCCTACAATGAGCAGTTCTTC. Protein sequence: CASSLDMSSYNEQFF. V and J are TRBV7-2 and TRBJ2-1; TRBD1 is a possible D gene (5 bases). The germline V gene has CDR1 SGHTA and CDR2 FQGNSA. Trimming removed 3 bases at V and 0 bases at J, with 9 bases between. The CDR3 loop spans 15 amino acids.

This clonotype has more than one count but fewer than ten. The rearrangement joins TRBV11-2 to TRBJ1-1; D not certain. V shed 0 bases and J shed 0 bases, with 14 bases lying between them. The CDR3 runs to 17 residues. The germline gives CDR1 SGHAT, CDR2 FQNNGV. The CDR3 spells CASSLDPPAYMNTEAFF. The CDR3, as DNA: TGTGCCAGCAGCTTAGACCCGCCAGCTTACATGAACACTGAAGCTTTCTTT.

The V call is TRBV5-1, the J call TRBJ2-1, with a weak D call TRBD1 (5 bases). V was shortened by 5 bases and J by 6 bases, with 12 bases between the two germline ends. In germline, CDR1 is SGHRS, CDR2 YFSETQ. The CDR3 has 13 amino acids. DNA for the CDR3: TGCGCCAGCAGTTATACAGGCCCCAATGAGCAGTTCTTC. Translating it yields CASSYTGPNEQFF. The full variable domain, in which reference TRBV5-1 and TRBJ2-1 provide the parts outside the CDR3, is KAGVTQTPRYLIKTRGQQVTLSCSPISGHRSVSWYQQTPGQGLQFLFEYFSETQRNKGNFPGRFSGRQFSNSRSEMNVSTLELGDSALYLCASSYTGPNEQFFGPGTRLTVL.

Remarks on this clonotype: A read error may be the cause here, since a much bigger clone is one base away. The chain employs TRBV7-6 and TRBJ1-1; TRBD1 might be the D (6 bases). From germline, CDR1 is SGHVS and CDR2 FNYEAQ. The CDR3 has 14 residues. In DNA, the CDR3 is TGTCCCAGCAGCTTAGGGGGGGAGAGCACTGAAGCTTTCTTT. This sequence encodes CPSSLGGESTEAFF.

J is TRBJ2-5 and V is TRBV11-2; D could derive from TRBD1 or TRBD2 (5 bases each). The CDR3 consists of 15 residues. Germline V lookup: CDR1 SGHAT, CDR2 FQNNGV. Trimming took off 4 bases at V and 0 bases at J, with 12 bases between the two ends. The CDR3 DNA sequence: TGTGCCAGCAGCTCCGACGGGGCGAACCAAGAGACCCAGTACTTC. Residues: CASSSDGANQETQYF.